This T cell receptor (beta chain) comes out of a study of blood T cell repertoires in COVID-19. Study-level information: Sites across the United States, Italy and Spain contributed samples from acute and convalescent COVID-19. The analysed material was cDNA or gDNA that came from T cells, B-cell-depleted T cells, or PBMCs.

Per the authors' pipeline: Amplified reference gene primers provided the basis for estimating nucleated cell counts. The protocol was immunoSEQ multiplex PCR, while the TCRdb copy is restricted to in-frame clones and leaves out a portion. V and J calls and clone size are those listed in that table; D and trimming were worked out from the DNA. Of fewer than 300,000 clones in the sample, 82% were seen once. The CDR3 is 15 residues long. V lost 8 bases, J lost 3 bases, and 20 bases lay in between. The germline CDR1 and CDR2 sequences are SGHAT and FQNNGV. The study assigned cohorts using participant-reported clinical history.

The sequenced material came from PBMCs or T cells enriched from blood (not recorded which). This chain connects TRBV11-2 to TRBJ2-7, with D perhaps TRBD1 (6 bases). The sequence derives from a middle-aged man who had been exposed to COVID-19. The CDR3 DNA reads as TGTGCCAGCGAGAATAGGGACACCGAGGGCTACGAGCAGTACTTC. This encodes CASENRDTEGYEQYF.